These 5 T cell receptor beta chains were all obtained from the same sample, sequenced in a study of CD8 T cells in ankylosing spondylitis. A single record per CDR3 protein comes from TCRdb applying MiXCR to the 5' RACE reads. The table lists about 240,000 distinct CDR3 sequences, around 9.1% of them singletons. Material: blood, either unsorted or a sorted T cell fraction (not recorded which). These receptors were collected from a male donor with ankylosing spondylitis or in good health (not recorded which).

This clonotype was picked up many times. V is TRBV4-3 and J is TRBJ2-1; TRBD2 aligns across 11 bases. The germline V gene has CDR1 LGHNA and CDR2 YSLEER. V lost 0 bases to trimming and J lost 6 bases; unmatched junction nucleotides: 16. The CDR3 consists of 20 residues. CDR3 DNA: TGCGCCAGCAGCCAAGAAACTTTTATAGGGTTGACTAGCGGGGCCAATGAGCAGTTCTTC. Translation: CASSQETFIGLTSGANEQFF.

V usage is TRBV20-1 and J usage is TRBJ2-1; no reliable D call. The ends were cut back, 0 bases at V and 0 bases at J, with 21 bases in the middle. Germline V gene lookup returns CDR1 DFQATT and CDR2 SNEGSKA (reference sequence). The CDR3 length is 19 residues. The CDR3 DNA sequence: TGCAGTGCTAGAGACGCCACCCCCAGGACGGCGAGCTCCTACAATGAGCAGTTCTTC. Protein product: CSARDATPRTASSYNEQFF.

This clonotype was observed at least ten times. The chain links TRBV12-3 or TRBV12-4 to TRBJ1-1; D remains ambiguous. V lost 2 bases, J lost 2 bases, and 9 bases lay in between. CDR3 length equals 14 residues. CDR3 bases: TGTGCCAGCAGTTTAAACACACCCAACACTGAAGCTTTCTTT. It is translated as CASSLNTPNTEAFF.

This clonotype has a count of ten or more. The V gene is TRBV3-1, the J gene TRBJ2-7; no clear D. Trimming took 1 base from V and 7 from J, leaving 14 bases between them. The CDR3 is 14 amino acids. Germline assignment: CDR1 LGHDT and CDR2 YNNKEL (reference sequence). CDR3 region: CASSQVPPLSEQYF. For the CDR3, the DNA is TGTGCCAGCAGCCAAGTCCCCCCCCTTAGTGAGCAGTACTTC.

This clonotype came up a few times. This chain links TRBV18 with TRBJ2-7, with 8 bases matching TRBD2. V gave up 6 bases and J gave up 6 bases; unmatched junction bases: 7. The CDR3 spans 13 residues. The germline CDR1 and CDR2 sequences are KGHSH and LQKENI. The CDR3 DNA reads as TGTGCCAGCTCTCCCAGCGGGAGTAGCGAGCAGTACTTC. Protein sequence: CASSPSGSSEQYF.